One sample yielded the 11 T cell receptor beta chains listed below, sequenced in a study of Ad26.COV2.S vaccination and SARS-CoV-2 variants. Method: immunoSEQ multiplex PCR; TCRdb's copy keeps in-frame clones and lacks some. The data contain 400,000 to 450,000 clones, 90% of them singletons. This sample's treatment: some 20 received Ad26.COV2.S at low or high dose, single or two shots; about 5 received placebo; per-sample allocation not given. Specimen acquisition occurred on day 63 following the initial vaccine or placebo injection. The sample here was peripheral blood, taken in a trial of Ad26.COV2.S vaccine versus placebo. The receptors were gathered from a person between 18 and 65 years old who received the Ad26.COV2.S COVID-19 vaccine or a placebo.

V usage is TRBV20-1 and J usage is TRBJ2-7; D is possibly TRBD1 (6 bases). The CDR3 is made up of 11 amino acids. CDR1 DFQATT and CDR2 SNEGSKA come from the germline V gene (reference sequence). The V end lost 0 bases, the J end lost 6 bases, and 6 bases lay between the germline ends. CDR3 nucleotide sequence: TGCAGTGCTAGAGACAGGGGCGAGCAGTACTTC. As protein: CSARDRGEQYF.

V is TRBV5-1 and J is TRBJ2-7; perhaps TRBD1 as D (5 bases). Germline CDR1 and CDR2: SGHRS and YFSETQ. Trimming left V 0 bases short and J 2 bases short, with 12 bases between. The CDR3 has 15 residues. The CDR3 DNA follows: TGCGCCAGCAGCTTGGGTCAGGGTCTCGCCTACGAGCAGTACTTC. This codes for CASSLGQGLAYEQYF.

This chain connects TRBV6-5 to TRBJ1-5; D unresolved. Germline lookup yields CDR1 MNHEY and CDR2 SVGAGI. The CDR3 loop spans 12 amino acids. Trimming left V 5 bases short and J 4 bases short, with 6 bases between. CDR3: CASSQPNQPQHF. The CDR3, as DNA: TGTGCCAGCAGTCAACCGAATCAGCCCCAGCATTTT.

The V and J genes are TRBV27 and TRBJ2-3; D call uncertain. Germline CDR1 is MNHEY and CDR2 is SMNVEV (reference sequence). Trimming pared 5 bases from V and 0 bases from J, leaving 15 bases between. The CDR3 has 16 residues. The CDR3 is CASSTWAPTSTDTQYF. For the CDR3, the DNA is TGTGCCAGCAGTACCTGGGCACCTACTAGCACAGATACGCAGTATTTT.

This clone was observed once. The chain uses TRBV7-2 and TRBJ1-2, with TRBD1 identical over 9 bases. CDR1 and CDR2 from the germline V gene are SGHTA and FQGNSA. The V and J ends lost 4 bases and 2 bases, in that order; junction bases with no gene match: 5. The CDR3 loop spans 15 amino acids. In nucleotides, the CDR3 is TGTGCCAGCAGCTCGGCCGGGACAGGGAACTATGGCTACACCTTC. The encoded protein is CASSSAGTGNYGYTF.

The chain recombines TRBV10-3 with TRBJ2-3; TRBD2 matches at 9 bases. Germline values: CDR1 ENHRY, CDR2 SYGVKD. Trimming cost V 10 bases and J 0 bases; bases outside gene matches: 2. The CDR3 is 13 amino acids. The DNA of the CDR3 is TGTGCCACCACTAGCGGGAGCACAGATACGCAGTATTTT. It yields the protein CATTSGSTDTQYF.

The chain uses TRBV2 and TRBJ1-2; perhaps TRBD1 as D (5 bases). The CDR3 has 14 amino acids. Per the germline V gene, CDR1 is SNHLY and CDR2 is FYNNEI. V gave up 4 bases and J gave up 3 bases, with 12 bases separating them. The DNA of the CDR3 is TGTGCCAGCAGTGCTTATAAAGGGGACTATGGCTACACCTTC. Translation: CASSAYKGDYGYTF.

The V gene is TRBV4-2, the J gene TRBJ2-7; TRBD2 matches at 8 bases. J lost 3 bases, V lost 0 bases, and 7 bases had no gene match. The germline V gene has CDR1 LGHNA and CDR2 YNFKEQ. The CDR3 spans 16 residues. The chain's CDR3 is CASSQDWSLAGYEQYF. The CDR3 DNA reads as TGTGCCAGCAGCCAAGATTGGTCTCTAGCGGGCTACGAGCAGTACTTC.

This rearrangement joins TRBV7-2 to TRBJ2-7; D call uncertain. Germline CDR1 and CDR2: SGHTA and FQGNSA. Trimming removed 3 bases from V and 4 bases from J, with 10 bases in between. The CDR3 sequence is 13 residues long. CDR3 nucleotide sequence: TGTGCCAGCAGCTTGGGGAATGTTTACGAGCAGTACTTC. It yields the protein CASSLGNVYEQYF.

In nucleotides, the CDR3 is TGTGCCAGCAGCGCCGGGAGGGGATGGGAGACCCAGTACTTC. As protein: CASSAGRGWETQYF. V and J are TRBV28 and TRBJ2-5; 8 positions match TRBD2. From germline, CDR1 is MDHEN and CDR2 SYDVKM. This CDR3 contains 14 residues. The V and J ends lost 6 bases and 5 bases, in that order; junction bases with no gene match: 8.

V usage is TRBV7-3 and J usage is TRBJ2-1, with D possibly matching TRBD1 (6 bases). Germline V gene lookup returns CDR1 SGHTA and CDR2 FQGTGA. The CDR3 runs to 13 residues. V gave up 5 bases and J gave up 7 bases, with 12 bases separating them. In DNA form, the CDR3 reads TGTGCCAGCAGCCAGGGGTGGGGGAATGAGCAGTTCTTC. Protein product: CASSQGWGNEQFF.